The text below deals with one T cell receptor beta chain. The sample belongs to a study of T cells in Graves' hyperthyroidism and ophthalmopathy. Regions amplified from RNA transcripts were the TCR beta CDR3 regions. TCR CDR3 underwent first-round RT-PCR with the HTBI primer set. One entry per CDR3 protein results from TCRdb running MiXCR on the multiplex PCR reads. This table holds 480,000 or so distinct CDR3 sequences, 35% to 50% found once. The ends were cut back, 4 bases at V and 3 bases at J, with 13 bases in the middle. The germline V gene has CDR1 DFQATT and CDR2 SNEGSKA (reference sequence). The CDR3 extends over 13 amino acids. Uncontrolled infection, other autoimmune disease, pregnancy and lactation each barred patients from inclusion.

The chain employs TRBV20-1 and TRBJ2-7; TRBD1 might be the D (5 bases). This sequence originates from an adult woman with Graves' disease, either hyperthyroidism or ophthalmopathy (not recorded which). The specimen was peripheral blood or thyroid tissue (not recorded which). CDR3 loop: CSATGAKFYEQYF. The CDR3 nucleotides are TGCAGTGCTACTGGGGCGAAATTCTACGAGCAGTACTTC.